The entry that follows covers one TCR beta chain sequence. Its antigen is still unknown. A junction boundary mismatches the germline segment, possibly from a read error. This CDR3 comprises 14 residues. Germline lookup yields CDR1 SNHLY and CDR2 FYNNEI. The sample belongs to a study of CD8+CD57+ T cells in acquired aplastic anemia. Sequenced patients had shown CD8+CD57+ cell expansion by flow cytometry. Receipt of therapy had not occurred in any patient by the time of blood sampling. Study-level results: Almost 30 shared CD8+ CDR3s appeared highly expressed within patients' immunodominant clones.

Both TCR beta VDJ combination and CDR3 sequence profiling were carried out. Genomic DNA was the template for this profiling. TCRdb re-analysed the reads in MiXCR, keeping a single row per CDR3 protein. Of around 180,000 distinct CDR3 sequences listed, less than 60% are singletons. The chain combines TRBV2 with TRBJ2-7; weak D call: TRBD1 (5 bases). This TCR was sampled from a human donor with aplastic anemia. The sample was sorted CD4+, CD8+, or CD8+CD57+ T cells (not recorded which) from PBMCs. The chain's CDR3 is CATSDRQNLHEQYF. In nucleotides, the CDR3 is TGTGCCACCAGTGACAGACAGAATCTCCACGAGCAGTACTTC.